One and the same sample provided the 27 T cell receptor beta chains below, sequenced in a study of shared clonotypes between healthy human individuals. CD45RO-negative, CCR7-positively selected cells formed the naive CD8 fraction, excluding terminally differentiated effector memory CD45RA+ cells. Method: immunoSEQ multiplex PCR; TCRdb's copy keeps in-frame clones and lacks some. Found here are more than 2 million clones, just over 90% of them singletons; the top ten hold approximately 1.6%. Input material: naive CD8+ T cells from PBMCs. The receptors stem from a man between 18 and 35 years old in good health. Some clones in this sample may be carry-over from other donors' samples.

This rearrangement joins TRBV15 to TRBJ2-3, with 13 nucleotides matching TRBD2. The CDR3 has 19 amino acids. Germline-derived CDR1 and CDR2 are LNHNV and YYDKDF (reference sequence). With 0 bases clipped from V and 1 base from J, the junction kept 7 bases outside the gene matches. In nucleotides, the CDR3 is TGTGCCACCAGCAGAGAAGGACTAGCGGGAGTTACCGGCACAGATACGCAGTATTTT. Its protein is CATSREGLAGVTGTDTQYF.

This chain connects TRBV19 to TRBJ2-1; 8 positions match TRBD1. After removal of 5 bases from V and 4 bases from J, the junction contained 4 bases not matched to a gene. The CDR3 sequence is 14 residues long. CDR1 is LNHDA and CDR2 is SQIVND in the germline V gene (reference sequence). CDR3: CASSHRTGYNEQFF. CDR3 coding DNA: TGTGCCAGTAGTCATCGGACAGGGTACAATGAGCAGTTCTTC.

J is TRBJ1-4 and V is TRBV27, with D possibly matching TRBD1 (5 bases). Trimming left V 4 bases short and J 0 bases short, with 12 bases between. The CDR3 is 16 residues long. The germline gives CDR1 MNHEY, CDR2 SMNVEV (reference sequence). The CDR3 DNA reads as TGTGCCAGCAGTTCGGGACTCGCCGCAACTAATGAAAAACTGTTTTTT. Translated: CASSSGLAATNEKLFF.

This rearrangement joins TRBV27 to TRBJ1-4; D unresolved. Germline CDR1 is MNHEY and CDR2 is SMNVEV (reference sequence). V lost 7 bases and J 7 bases, leaving 4 bases between the germline ends. The CDR3 has 10 residues. The CDR3 nucleotides read TGTGCCAGCATCTGTGAAAAACTGTTTTTT. The encoded protein is CASICEKLFF.

The chain is built from TRBV10-3 and TRBJ2-1, with 14 bases identical to TRBD2. Germline CDR1 reads ENHRY; CDR2 reads SYGVKD. The V segment lost 0 bases and the J segment 0 bases; nucleotides outside the gene matches: 10. CDR3 length: 21 amino acids. The CDR3 sequence: CAISESSTSGRARSSYNEQFF. CDR3 in DNA: TGTGCCATCAGTGAGTCCTCGACTAGCGGGAGGGCGCGGAGCTCCTACAATGAGCAGTTCTTC.

As DNA, the CDR3 is TGTGCCAGCAGTGCCATGGTAGGGTTTGTCAATCAGCCCCAGCATTTT. It translates to CASSAMVGFVNQPQHF. This sequence joins TRBV28 and TRBJ1-5; D gene ambiguous. The CDR3 runs 16 residues. CDR1 and CDR2 from the germline V gene are MDHEN and SYDVKM. Trimming took 5 bases from V and 3 from J, leaving 17 bases between them.

This clone appeared a single time. The J gene is TRBJ2-7, the V gene TRBV19; TRBD2 agrees at 7 bases. Unmatched junction bases numbered 8, after V lost 5 bases and J lost 4 bases. The CDR3 loop spans 14 amino acids. The germline V gene encodes CDR1 LNHDA and CDR2 SQIVND (reference sequence). CDR3 nucleotide sequence: TGTGCCAGTAGTCCGTCACTAGCGTTGTACGAGCAGTACTTC. Amino acids: CASSPSLALYEQYF.

CDR3 in amino acids: CASSLSSGSSYNEQFF. DNA for the CDR3: TGTGCCAGTAGTTTGTCTAGCGGGAGCTCCTACAATGAGCAGTTCTTC. V usage is TRBV19 and J usage is TRBJ2-1, with TRBD2 matching 10 bases. This CDR3 has 16 amino acids. V shed 5 bases and J 0 bases; nucleotides not matched to a gene: 4. Germline CDR1 reads LNHDA; CDR2 reads SQIVND (reference sequence). The whole variable domain, filled in from reference TRBV19 and TRBJ2-1, reads DGGITQSPKYLFRKEGQNVTLSCEQNLNHDAMYWYRQDPGQGLRLIYYSQIVNDFQKGDIAEGYSVSREKKESFPLTVTSAQKNPTAFYLCASSLSSGSSYNEQFFGPGTRLTVL.

The V and J genes are TRBV28 and TRBJ2-4, with a tentative D call TRBD1 (7 bases). Germline-derived CDR1 and CDR2 are MDHEN and SYDVKM. V lost 5 bases to trimming and J lost 8 bases, with 10 bases between them. This CDR3 is built from 12 residues. This CDR3 reads CASSTGEDIQYF. Here the CDR3 DNA reads TGTGCCAGCAGTACAGGGGAGGACATTCAGTACTTC.

CDR3 in amino acids: CASSRSKTGRMNTEAFF. CDR3 in DNA: TGTGCCAGCAGTCGTAGCAAGACAGGGAGAATGAACACTGAAGCTTTCTTT. This sequence joins TRBV9 and TRBJ1-1; 7 bases are a match to TRBD1. The junction had 13 bases not matched to a gene; V was cut back by 5 bases and J by 0 bases. The CDR3 length is 17 residues. Germline values: CDR1 SGDLS, CDR2 YYNGEE. Using reference TRBV9 and TRBJ1-1 for the parts outside the CDR3, the full variable domain is DSGVTQTPKHLITATGQRVTLRCSPRSGDLSVYWYQQSLDQGLQFLIQYYNGEERAKGNILERFSAQQFPDLHSELNLSSLELGDSALYFCASSRSKTGRMNTEAFFGQGTRLTVV.

This chain joins TRBV15 and TRBJ2-5; TRBD1 is a possible D gene (5 bases). The germline V and J ends were trimmed by 0 bases and 3 bases, with 14 bases remaining between them. Looked up from germline, CDR1 is LNHNV and CDR2 is YYDKDF (reference sequence). There are 16 residues in the CDR3. The CDR3 region is CATSRDRRQGKETQYF. CDR3 in DNA: TGTGCCACCAGCAGAGATCGGCGGCAGGGTAAAGAGACCCAGTACTTC.

As concerns this clone: The same CDR3 can be traced to other DNA sequences in this sample. This rearrangement joins TRBV19 to TRBJ2-7; D might be TRBD2 (6 bases). The CDR3 loop spans 12 amino acids. Germline values: CDR1 LNHDA, CDR2 SQIVND (reference sequence). V gave up 3 bases and J gave up 6 bases, with 9 bases separating them. The CDR3 reads CASSIAGREQYF. The CDR3, as DNA: TGTGCCAGTAGTATTGCGGGGCGCGAGCAGTACTTC.

J is TRBJ1-2 and V is TRBV9; no reliable D call. Trimming took 7 bases from V and 5 from J, leaving 18 bases between them. This CDR3 spans 14 amino acids. Germline CDR1 reads SGDLS; CDR2 reads YYNGEE. CDR3 sequence: CASGLGPGGYGYTF. Here the CDR3 DNA reads TGTGCCAGCGGACTTGGCCCGGGCGGTTATGGCTACACCTTC.

The rearrangement joins TRBV11-2 to TRBJ2-7; no firm D call. Trimming left V 3 bases short and J 6 bases short, with 15 bases between. The CDR3 consists of 14 residues. Per germline, CDR1 SGHAT and CDR2 FQNNGV. CDR3 bases: TGTGCCAGCAGCTTTCGTGGCCTCTTAGGCGAGCAGTACTTC. This translates into CASSFRGLLGEQYF.

The rearrangement uses TRBV13 and TRBJ2-1; TRBD2 agrees at 8 bases. With 4 bases clipped from V and 7 bases from J, the junction kept 9 bases outside the gene matches. This CDR3 has 15 amino acids. Germline V gives CDR1 PRHDT, CDR2 FYEKMQ (reference sequence). CDR3 loop: CASSWRKSGSNEQFF. CDR3 bases: TGTGCCAGCAGCTGGCGGAAAAGCGGGAGTAATGAGCAGTTCTTC. The variable domain in full, with the rest retrieved from reference TRBV13 and TRBJ2-1, is AAGVIQSPRHLIKEKRETATLKCYPIPRHDTVYWYQQGPGQDPQFLISFYEKMQSDKGSIPDRFSAQQFSDYHSELNMSSLELGDSALYFCASSWRKSGSNEQFFGPGTRLTVL.

The genes are TRBV10-3 and TRBJ2-5; no reliable D call. CDR3 length: 14 residues. Trimming pared 4 bases from V and 4 bases from J, leaving 13 bases between. The germline V gene encodes CDR1 ENHRY and CDR2 SYGVKD. The CDR3 sequence is CAISATDPPETQYF. The CDR3 DNA sequence: TGTGCCATCAGTGCAACAGATCCCCCAGAGACCCAGTACTTC.

The genes are TRBV18 and TRBJ1-5; D is undetermined. The CDR3 sequence is 11 residues long. Germline CDR1 KGHSH, CDR2 LQKENI. The V gene lost 6 bases and the J gene lost 8 bases, with 8 bases spanning the gap. CDR3 sequence reads: CASSLFKPQHF. For the CDR3, the DNA is TGTGCCAGCTCCCTATTTAAGCCCCAGCATTTT.

This CDR3 reads CASSVVPSGMRRQFF. The CDR3 bases are TGTGCCAGCAGCGTAGTTCCTAGCGGGATGAGGAGGCAGTTCTTC. The chain joins TRBV9 to TRBJ2-1, with TRBD2 matching 9 bases. The CDR3 contains 15 residues. Germline-derived CDR1 and CDR2 are SGDLS and YYNGEE. The J segment lost 12 bases and the V segment lost 0 bases, leaving 10 bases of the junction unmatched.

V is TRBV19 and J is TRBJ1-1; TRBD1 agrees at 9 bases. This CDR3 has 14 residues. CDR1 is LNHDA and CDR2 is SQIVND in the germline V gene (reference sequence). Trimming cost V 6 bases and J 7 bases; bases outside gene matches: 9. The DNA of the CDR3 is TGTGCCAGTAGGACAGGGGGGGGCCTGGTTGAAGCTTTCTTT. As protein: CASRTGGGLVEAFF.

This clone was observed a handful of times. The chain links TRBV19 to TRBJ1-5; 10 bases fit TRBD1. The germline V gene encodes CDR1 LNHDA and CDR2 SQIVND (reference sequence). V was pared by 5 bases and J by 9 bases, with 7 bases of the junction left unmatched. This CDR3 spans 14 amino acids. CDR3 loop: CASSARQGARPQHF. CDR3 in DNA: TGTGCCAGTAGTGCGCGACAGGGGGCTAGGCCCCAGCATTTT.

To note about this clone: Other DNA sequences in the same sample also yield this CDR3. The rearrangement uses TRBV5-6 and TRBJ2-7; possible D gene TRBD2, 6 bases. V lost 0 bases to trimming and J lost 3 bases, with 10 bases between them. The germline CDR1 and CDR2 sequences are SGHDT and YYEEEE. The CDR3 extends over 14 amino acids. The CDR3 coding sequence is TGTGCCAGCAGCTTGGGACTAGTTAGCTACGAGCAGTACTTC. It translates to CASSLGLVSYEQYF.

The chain is built from TRBV29-1 and TRBJ2-7, with 9 bases that match TRBD2. Germline CDR1 SQVTM, CDR2 ANQGSEA. The trim removed 7 bases at V and 5 bases at J, leaving 12 bases unmatched. The CDR3 is 14 residues long. The CDR3 sequence is CSACGGGLRNEQYF. The CDR3 bases are TGCAGCGCCTGCGGGGGGGGCCTTCGGAACGAGCAGTACTTC.

The chain links TRBV27 to TRBJ2-7, with D perhaps matching TRBD2 (5 bases). The CDR3 is 16 residues long. Germline lookup yields CDR1 MNHEY and CDR2 SMNVEV (reference sequence). Trimming pared 2 bases from V and 3 bases from J, leaving 17 bases between. CDR3 DNA sequence: TGTGCCAGCAGTTTAGAAGGAAGGGCGGGCCGCTACGAGCAGTACTTC. Amino acids: CASSLEGRAGRYEQYF.

V and J are TRBV6-5 and TRBJ2-5; D is unclear. Per the germline V gene, CDR1 is MNHEY and CDR2 is SVGAGI. The CDR3 extends over 11 amino acids. Trimming removed 10 bases at V and 2 bases at J, with 8 bases between. The CDR3 loop is CATFFQETQYF. CDR3 in DNA: TGTGCCACTTTTTTTCAAGAGACCCAGTACTTC.

The rearrangement links TRBV7-9 to TRBJ2-7; TRBD1 agrees at 9 bases. J was trimmed by 5 bases and V by 5 bases; bases with no gene match: 10. The CDR3 length is 15 residues. CDR1 is SEHNR and CDR2 is FQNEAQ in the germline V gene (reference sequence). The CDR3 loop is CASSQQQGAWNEQYF. The CDR3 nucleotides read TGTGCCAGCAGCCAACAACAGGGGGCATGGAACGAGCAGTACTTC.

This chain uses TRBV28 with TRBJ1-1; D ambiguous. CDR1 MDHEN and CDR2 SYDVKM come from the germline V gene. This CDR3 region has 17 residues. V was pared by 5 bases and J by 0 bases, with 19 bases between. The CDR3 DNA sequence: TGTGCCAGCAGTCCCACTGGTAGGTCGATCATGAACACTGAAGCTTTCTTT. Its protein is CASSPTGRSIMNTEAFF.

V gene TRBV4-1 combines with J gene TRBJ2-2; D not resolved. The CDR3 is 14 amino acids. Germline CDR1 and CDR2: MGHRA and YSYEKL. V gave up 3 bases and J gave up 5 bases, with 10 bases separating them. CDR3 DNA: TGCGCCAGCAGCCACGTCGGGTGGACCGGGGAGCTGTTTTTT. This translates into CASSHVGWTGELFF.